The clone carrying this TCR beta chain was seen only a few times. The record originates from a study of blood T cell repertoires in COVID-19. Study summary: Samples came from the United States, Italy and Spain, spanning acute and convalescent COVID-19.

V shed 3 bases and J 4 bases; nucleotides not matched to a gene: 3. Germline lookup yields CDR1 MDHEN and CDR2 SYDVKM. The CDR3 is made up of 16 amino acids. How the authors handled the data: Cell counts per sample came from amplifying reference gene primers. The method was immunoSEQ multiplex PCR; TCRdb's version includes in-frame clones alone and lacks a portion of them. D and trimming come from the DNA, and the V and J calls and clone size come from that table. Of about 160,000 clones detected, more than 75% appear once; the ten largest clones hold less than 2.5%. The receptor was isolated from a man between 65 and 85 years old with acute or convalescent COVID-19. The chain uses TRBV28 and TRBJ1-6, with 10 bases identical to TRBD1. Sequencing input: peripheral blood. CDR3 sequence (DNA): TGTGCCAGCAGTTTCGGACAGGGGGGGTATAATTCACCCCTCCACTTT. This translates into CASSFGQGGYNSPLHF.